The 13 T cell receptor beta chains below all came from one sample that was sequenced in a study of T cells in Graves' hyperthyroidism and ophthalmopathy. Amplified regions were TCR beta CDR3 sequences from RNA transcripts. The primer set for the first-round RT-PCR of the TCR CDR3 was HTBI. Via MiXCR, TCRdb re-called the multiplex PCR reads, giving one row per CDR3 protein. The repertoire holds about 560,000 distinct CDR3 sequences, over 15% seen once, with around 19% in the top ten. The material sequenced was blood. All receptors come from a woman between 18 and 29 years old with Graves' hyperthyroidism.

This clonotype was counted many times. CDR3 region: CASSPDPTGGKETQYF. The CDR3 DNA is TGTGCCAGCTCACCCGACCCGACAGGTGGAAAAGAGACCCAGTACTTC. This chain joins TRBV18 and TRBJ2-5, with TRBD1 as a possible D gene (6 bases). Trimming took 3 bases from V and 3 from J, leaving 17 bases between them. Looked up from germline, CDR1 is KGHSH and CDR2 is LQKENI. The CDR3 is 16 amino acids.

The V and J genes are TRBV9 and TRBJ2-2, with no clear D. Trimming cost V 3 bases and J 3 bases, with 6 bases left between them. The CDR3 has 13 residues. In germline, CDR1 is SGDLS, CDR2 YYNGEE. CDR3 nucleotide sequence: TGTGCCAGCAGCGCCTTCCACACCGGGGAGCTGTTTTTT. This gives the protein CASSAFHTGELFF.

DNA of the CDR3: TGTGCCAGCAGCCACCTGACTAGCGGGGGGGTAAGCTCCTACAATGAGCAGTTCTTC. Translation gives CASSHLTSGGVSSYNEQFF. This sequence joins TRBV3-1 and TRBJ2-1; 14 positions agree with TRBD2. This CDR3 has 19 amino acids. V was clipped by 3 bases and J by 0 bases; unmatched bases: 7. The germline CDR1 and CDR2 sequences are LGHDT and YNNKEL (reference sequence).

In regard to this clonotype: Sequence at one end of the junction differs from germline and may be a read error. The chain employs TRBV12-3 or TRBV12-4 and TRBJ1-1; D gene ambiguous. The CDR3 sequence is 13 residues long. CDR3 bases: TGTGCCAGCAGTTTGGCCGGGAACACTGGAGCTTTCTTT. Its protein product is CASSLAGNTGAFF.

This clonotype has a single count. V gene TRBV4-2 combines with J gene TRBJ2-2; 13 bases map to TRBD2. Germline CDR1 LGHNA, CDR2 YNFKEQ. Trimming at V came to 0 bases and at J to 6 bases, leaving 4 bases not matched to a gene. This CDR3 is 17 amino acids long. CDR3 in amino acids: CASSQDGLAGAAGELFF. Here the CDR3 DNA reads TGTGCCAGCAGCCAAGACGGACTAGCGGGAGCGGCCGGGGAGCTGTTTTTT.

This chain uses TRBV7-9 with TRBJ1-5; D possibly corresponds to TRBD1 (5 bases). This CDR3 comprises 12 residues. Trimming shortened V by 5 bases and J by 11 bases, and 13 bases separated the two germline ends. Germline lookup yields CDR1 SEHNR and CDR2 FQNEAQ (reference sequence). CDR3 amino acids: CASSPPRGSQHF. The CDR3 coding sequence is TGTGCCAGCAGCCCTCCTCGGGGCTCCCAGCATTTT.

This sequence joins TRBV6-5 and TRBJ2-2, with a possible D match to TRBD1 (6 bases). The CDR3 sequence is 12 residues long. CDR1 is MNHEY, CDR2 SVGAGI, per germline. Between the trimmed V and J ends, which lost 2 bases and 11 bases, there was a span of 9 bases. CDR3 coding DNA: TGTGCCAGCAGTTACGGGACACCCGAGCTGTTTTTT. Its translation is CASSYGTPELFF.

This clonotype came up a few times. The chain carries TRBV5-1 and TRBJ1-6; D perhaps matches TRBD1 (5 bases). The germline V and J ends were trimmed by 4 bases and 9 bases, with 14 bases remaining between them. From germline, CDR1 is SGHRS and CDR2 YFSETQ. The CDR3 runs to 14 residues. CDR3 nucleotide sequence: TGCGCCAGCAGCCCGGCTCAGGGCGGTTCACCCCTCCACTTT. Its protein product is CASSPAQGGSPLHF. Using reference TRBV5-1 and TRBJ1-6 for the parts outside the CDR3, the full variable domain is KAGVTQTPRYLIKTRGQQVTLSCSPISGHRSVSWYQQTPGQGLQFLFEYFSETQRNKGNFPGRFSGRQFSNSRSEMNVSTLELGDSALYLCASSPAQGGSPLHFGNGTRLTVT.

This clonotype occurred many times. The chain recombines TRBV7-2 with TRBJ1-1, with D perhaps TRBD1 (5 bases). The CDR3 totals 15 residues. The V gene lost 6 bases and the J gene lost 0 bases, with 14 bases spanning the gap. CDR1 is SGHTA, CDR2 FQGNSA, per germline. The CDR3 is CASSFDRALNTEAFF. The CDR3 coding sequence is TGTGCCAGCAGTTTTGACAGAGCTTTGAACACTGAAGCTTTCTTT. The full variable domain, in which reference TRBV7-2 and TRBJ1-1 provide the parts outside the CDR3, is GAGVSQSPSNKVTEKGKDVELRCDPISGHTALYWYRQSLGQGLEFLIYFQGNSAPDKSGLPSDRFSAERTGGSVSTLTIQRTQQEDSAVYLCASSFDRALNTEAFFGQGTRLTVV.

The chain is built from TRBV4-2 and TRBJ1-6; D is unresolved. The V end was cut by 0 bases, the J end by 5 bases, with 5 bases between. The germline CDR1 and CDR2 sequences are LGHNA and YNFKEQ. This CDR3 region has 14 residues. CDR3 region: CASSQEYDNSPLHF. CDR3 nucleotides: TGTGCCAGCAGCCAAGAGTACGATAATTCACCCCTCCACTTT.

Many counts were recorded for this clonotype. The rearrangement links TRBV30 to TRBJ2-7, with 8 nucleotides matching TRBD1. The germline V gene encodes CDR1 GTSNPN and CDR2 SVGIG (reference sequence). After removal of 5 bases from V and 1 base from J, the junction contained 4 bases not matched to a gene. The CDR3 loop spans 13 amino acids. The CDR3 is CAWRWDRSYEQYF. The CDR3 nucleotides are TGTGCCTGGCGTTGGGACAGGTCCTACGAGCAGTACTTC.

This clonotype was seen more than once but under ten times. The rearrangement links TRBV27 to TRBJ2-3; 7 bases are a match to TRBD1. Trimming cost V 2 bases and J 10 bases; bases outside gene matches: 15. CDR1 and CDR2 from the germline V gene are MNHEY and SMNVEV (reference sequence). The CDR3 consists of 16 residues. The CDR3 reads CASSLRRQGPAPSQYF. Here the CDR3 DNA reads TGTGCCAGCAGTTTACGACGACAGGGCCCCGCACCTTCGCAGTATTTT.

On this clonotype itself: The junction differs from germline at one of its ends, possibly a read error. The chain has TRBV12-3 or TRBV12-4 and TRBJ2-1; D might be TRBD1 (6 bases). CDR3 length: 13 amino acids. CDR3 residues: CASTPPGRTVLLF. CDR3 in DNA: TGTGCCAGCACCCCACCCGGCCGGACAGTATTGCTCTTC.